These 21 T cell receptor beta chains were all obtained from the same sample, sequenced in a study of T cells after posttransplantation cyclophosphamide. Some clones are missing from TCRdb's copy, which holds only in-frame ones; the method was immunoSEQ multiplex PCR. This sample carries about 39,000 clones and no singletons, and 4% to 5% goes to the top ten. Specimen: PBMCs. Receptors were obtained from a woman in her forties or fifties in good health and a related stem cell transplant donor.

This clone has ten or more counts. V gene TRBV20-1 combines with J gene TRBJ1-5; D gene unclear. Looked up from germline, CDR1 is DFQATT and CDR2 is SNEGSKA (reference sequence). Trimming took 6 bases from V and 5 from J, leaving 8 bases between them. The CDR3 runs to 11 residues. The CDR3 protein is CSAGGDQPQHF. CDR3 nucleotide sequence: TGCAGTGCCGGTGGTGATCAGCCCCAGCATTTT.

In its sample, this clone was seen a few times. One end of the junction does not line up with germline, which may come from a read error. The chain is built from TRBV7-6 and TRBJ1-3; D may be TRBD1 (5 bases). Germline lookup yields CDR1 SGHVS and CDR2 FNYEAQ. The CDR3 length is 18 residues. CDR3 loop: CASSLSNWQAGGGSTIYF. The CDR3 DNA sequence: TGTGCCAGCAGCTTATCGAATTGGCAAGCCGGGGGTGGAAGCACCATATATTTT.

This clone was found many times. CDR3 amino acids: CASSLGRGSDTQYF. CDR3 DNA: TGTGCCAGCAGCTTAGGGCGGGGGTCAGATACGCAGTATTTT. This chain links TRBV7-9 with TRBJ2-3; 7 bases map to TRBD2. CDR3 length: 14 residues. Germline-derived CDR1 and CDR2 are SEHNR and FQNEAQ (reference sequence). J lost 4 bases, V lost 1 base, and 2 bases had no gene match.

This clone has a count of ten or more. This chain connects TRBV6-1 to TRBJ1-5, with a possible D match to TRBD1 (6 bases). There are 15 residues in the CDR3. The germline V gene encodes CDR1 MNHNS and CDR2 SASEGT. V lost 7 bases, J lost 4 bases, and 17 bases lay in between. The CDR3 bases are TGTGCCAGCAAACAGGGAATCCAGGGTAATCAGCCCCAGCATTTT. Amino acid sequence: CASKQGIQGNQPQHF.

This clone occurred many times. V usage is TRBV4-1 and J usage is TRBJ1-1; a weak D match, TRBD1 (6 bases). The CDR3 is 13 amino acids. Trimming removed 1 base from V and 5 bases from J, with 8 bases in between. CDR1 and CDR2 (germline): MGHRA, YSYEKL. The DNA for the CDR3 is TGCGCCAGCAGCCAAGCAAGGGGGACTGAAGCTTTCTTT. Translation: CASSQARGTEAFF.

This clone appeared many times. V gene TRBV18 combines with J gene TRBJ1-4; D is uncertain. Trimming shortened V by 3 bases and J by 6 bases, and 11 bases separated the two germline ends. Germline values: CDR1 KGHSH, CDR2 LQKENI. CDR3 length equals 14 residues. CDR3 nucleotide sequence: TGTGCCAGCTCACCCTCGCTAGTGGATGAAAAACTGTTTTTT. It translates to CASSPSLVDEKLFF.

This clone showed up many times. The V call is TRBV19, the J call TRBJ2-7, with 11 positions matching TRBD1. CDR3 length: 15 amino acids. V was clipped by 3 bases and J by 4 bases; unmatched bases: 5. CDR1 and CDR2 from the germline V gene are LNHDA and SQIVND (reference sequence). CDR3 coding DNA: TGTGCCAGTAGTATCCTCGGACAGGGGGCGTACGAGCAGTACTTC. It translates to CASSILGQGAYEQYF.

This clone was counted ten times or more. This sequence joins TRBV18 and TRBJ1-1, with 10 bases that match TRBD1. J gave up 6 bases and V 5 bases, and 9 bases lay outside the gene matches. The germline V gene has CDR1 KGHSH and CDR2 LQKENI. This CDR3 region has 15 residues. The CDR3 nucleotides are TGTGCCAGCTCAACCGGGACAGGGGTAAGAGCTGAAGCTTTCTTT. It specifies CASSTGTGVRAEAFF.

There are many counts of this clone. The chain links TRBV11-3 to TRBJ1-5, with TRBD1 matching 7 bases. The CDR3 extends over 15 amino acids. Trimming took 0 bases from V and 6 from J; bases not matched to a gene: 5. CDR1 and CDR2 from the germline V gene are SGHNT and YENEEA. The CDR3 protein is CASSLDGTEGQPQHF. The CDR3 DNA reads TGTGCCAGCAGCTTAGACGGGACAGAGGGTCAGCCCCAGCATTTT.

In this sample, this clone turned up many times. V and J are TRBV19 and TRBJ2-2; 10 bases are a match to TRBD1. This CDR3 region has 14 residues. Germline trimming cut 8 bases from V and 5 bases from J; bases unmatched to any gene: 5. The germline CDR1 and CDR2 sequences are LNHDA and SQIVND (reference sequence). CDR3 nucleotide sequence: TGTGCCAGTGGAGACAGGGGGCGAACCGGGGAGCTGTTTTTT. This encodes CASGDRGRTGELFF.

This clone was seen at least ten times. The chain employs TRBV5-1 and TRBJ1-4; D is unresolved. The CDR3 is 16 residues long. Trimming stripped 3 bases from V and 7 bases from J, with 19 bases between. Germline values: CDR1 SGHRS, CDR2 YFSETQ. CDR3 bases: TGCGCCAGCAGCTGGGAGGCAGGTTCACTCCGTGAAAAACTGTTTTTT. It specifies CASSWEAGSLREKLFF.

The table lists this clone with many counts. At the DNA level, this CDR3 is encoded by other sequences in the same sample as well. The chain couples TRBV10-3 to TRBJ1-3; D possibly corresponds to TRBD1 (6 bases). CDR3 length equals 14 residues. Germline CDR1 ENHRY, CDR2 SYGVKD. The V and J ends lost 2 bases and 4 bases respectively, with 9 bases between them. CDR3 amino acids: CAISEGGAGNTIYF. For the CDR3, the DNA is TGTGCCATCAGTGAGGGGGGCGCCGGAAACACCATATATTTT.

In its sample, this clone was seen many times. The rearrangement links TRBV4-1 to TRBJ1-2; 9 nucleotides agree with TRBD1. There are 15 residues in the CDR3. In germline, CDR1 is MGHRA, CDR2 YSYEKL. With V trimmed by 4 bases and J by 3 bases, 6 bases remained unmatched. The CDR3 is CASSPRTGDHYGYTF. DNA for the CDR3: TGCGCCAGCAGCCCCCGGACAGGGGACCACTATGGCTACACCTTC.

In its sample, this clone was seen many times. J is TRBJ2-7 and V is TRBV6-6, with 8 bases fitting TRBD1. Per germline, CDR1 MNHNY and CDR2 SVGAGI (reference sequence). The CDR3 spans 13 residues. Germline trimming cut 6 bases from V and 7 bases from J; bases unmatched to any gene: 8. CDR3 sequence (DNA): TGTGCCAGCAGATACGCTGGACAGGGTGAGCAGTACTTC. Amino acid sequence: CASRYAGQGEQYF.

This clone was recorded many times. This chain links TRBV4-1 with TRBJ1-5, with 10 bases fitting TRBD1. V lost 1 base and J lost 3; bases outside the gene matches: 3. The CDR3 covers 16 residues. Germline V gene data show CDR1 as MGHRA and CDR2 as YSYEKL. The CDR3 DNA reads TGCGCCAGCAGCCAAGGGACAGGGGGATCCAATCAGCCCCAGCATTTT. It yields the protein CASSQGTGGSNQPQHF.

This clone occurred many times. The chain joins TRBV9 to TRBJ1-3; 7 bases line up with TRBD1. There are 18 residues in the CDR3. Germline CDR1 is SGDLS and CDR2 is YYNGEE. V trimming: 0 bases; J trimming: 5 bases; junction bases outside the gene matches: 14. The CDR3 loop is CASSVELSDRDRRNTIYF. CDR3 DNA: TGTGCCAGCAGCGTAGAACTCAGCGACAGGGACCGTAGAAACACCATATATTTT.

This clone was observed many times. The chain links TRBV11-3 to TRBJ1-1, with TRBD1 as a possible D gene (5 bases). Trimming pared 6 bases from V and 0 bases from J, leaving 11 bases between. Germline V gives CDR1 SGHNT, CDR2 YENEEA. This CDR3 contains 14 residues. CDR3 in DNA: TGTGCCAGCAGTGGGGCCCCGCTGAACACTGAAGCTTTCTTT. The encoded protein is CASSGAPLNTEAFF.

The sample holds many counts of this clone. The chain's CDR3 is CASSITHGTGVTDTQYF. For the CDR3, the DNA is TGCGCCAGCAGCATCACGCACGGGACAGGGGTAACAGATACGCAGTATTTT. The V gene is TRBV5-1, the J gene TRBJ2-3; 10 bases agree with TRBD1. With V trimmed by 4 bases and J by 3 bases, 11 bases remained unmatched. CDR1 and CDR2 (germline): SGHRS, YFSETQ. This CDR3 is 17 amino acids long.

This clone was recorded many times. The chain uses TRBV2 and TRBJ1-2, with TRBD1 matching over 12 bases. Germline CDR1 is SNHLY and CDR2 is FYNNEI. This CDR3 comprises 17 residues. V shed 7 bases, J shed 4 bases, and the junction held 13 bases outside the gene matches. The CDR3 nucleotides are TGTGCCAGCAAATTGGGACAGGGGGCCACCCCCCCCTATGGCTACACCTTC. It is translated as CASKLGQGATPPYGYTF.

The table lists this clone with many counts. The chain links TRBV30 to TRBJ1-2, with D maybe TRBD1 (6 bases). In germline, CDR1 is GTSNPN, CDR2 SVGIG (reference sequence). The CDR3 has 11 amino acids. V was pared by 7 bases and J by 7 bases, with 13 bases between. CDR3 nucleotides: TGTGCCTCGACGGGGGGCGCTGGCTACACCTTC. It encodes CASTGGAGYTF.

This clone was counted ten times or more. This chain connects TRBV11-2 to TRBJ1-5; D might be TRBD1 (5 bases). Germline assignment: CDR1 SGHAT and CDR2 FQNNGV. V lost 4 bases and J 4 bases, leaving 11 bases between the germline ends. The length of the CDR3 is 14 residues. The CDR3 protein is CASSSNGGNQPQHF. The DNA of the CDR3 is TGTGCCAGCAGCTCTAACGGGGGGAATCAGCCCCAGCATTTT.